This entry lists 11 T cell receptor beta chains sequenced from one sample in a study of blood T cell repertoires in COVID-19. Clones were read by immunoSEQ multiplex PCR, and TCRdb kept only the in-frame ones, dropping some. The sample has about 400,000 clones, 85% to 90% seen once; the top ten hold 0.9% to 1%. The sample comprised PBMCs or T cells enriched from blood (not recorded which). Receptors originate from a woman in her twenties or thirties with acute COVID-19.

V usage is TRBV27 and J usage is TRBJ2-5; 12 bases match TRBD2. Germline V gene sequence: CDR1 MNHEY, CDR2 SMNVEV (reference sequence). J gave up 2 bases and V 2 bases, and 0 bases lay outside the gene matches. The CDR3 spans 15 residues. DNA of the CDR3: TGTGCCAGCAGTTTAGGGACTAGCGGGCAAGAGACCCAGTACTTC. Amino acid sequence: CASSLGTSGQETQYF.

The chain's CDR3 is CASRQDRSSYNSPLHF. CDR3 sequence (DNA): TGTGCCAGCAGACAGGACAGAAGCTCCTATAATTCACCCCTCCACTTT. The chain carries TRBV2 and TRBJ1-6, with D possibly being TRBD1 (6 bases). The CDR3 consists of 16 residues. Trimming removed 6 bases from V and 0 bases from J, with 12 bases in between. Germline CDR1 and CDR2: SNHLY and FYNNEI. Looking up the rest from reference TRBV2 and TRBJ1-6 gives the full variable domain: EPEVTQTPSHQVTQMGQEVILRCVPISNHLYFYWYRQILGQKVEFLVSFYNNEISEKSEIFDDQFSVERPDGSNFTLKIRSTKLEDSAMYFCASRQDRSSYNSPLHFGNGTRLTVT.

This chain connects TRBV12-3 or TRBV12-4 to TRBJ2-1; 8 bases fit TRBD1. J gave up 10 bases and V 6 bases, and 8 bases lay outside the gene matches. This CDR3 contains 13 residues. In nucleotides, the CDR3 is TGTGCCAGCAGGGCGGACAGGGCGGCCGAGCAGTTCTTC. It specifies CASRADRAAEQFF.

The chain has TRBV13 and TRBJ1-3, with TRBD1 identical over 8 bases. V shed 4 bases, J shed 1 base, and the junction held 6 bases outside the gene matches. Germline CDR1 reads PRHDT; CDR2 reads FYEKMQ (reference sequence). This CDR3 comprises 16 residues. The CDR3 sequence: CASSSDRTGSGNTIYF. The CDR3 coding sequence is TGTGCCAGCAGCTCAGATCGGACAGGGTCTGGAAACACCATATATTTT. The full variable domain, in which reference TRBV13 and TRBJ1-3 provide the parts outside the CDR3, is AAGVIQSPRHLIKEKRETATLKCYPIPRHDTVYWYQQGPGQDPQFLISFYEKMQSDKGSIPDRFSAQQFSDYHSELNMSSLELGDSALYFCASSSDRTGSGNTIYFGEGSWLTVV.

The gene calls are TRBV10-3 and TRBJ2-7; D may be TRBD2 (7 bases). The CDR3 is 16 residues long. CDR1 and CDR2 (germline): ENHRY, SYGVKD. V lost 6 bases, J lost 0 bases, and 18 bases lay in between. Here the CDR3 DNA reads TGTGCCATCAGGAACTTCGGGGGGCTCGACTCCTACGAGCAGTACTTC. Encoded protein: CAIRNFGGLDSYEQYF.

The chain carries TRBV14 and TRBJ1-2; TRBD1 agrees at 9 bases. The V gene end was trimmed by 6 bases and the J gene end by 7 bases; junction bases not matched to a gene: 6. The CDR3 totals 13 residues. In germline, CDR1 is SGHDN, CDR2 FVKESK. CDR3 sequence: CASSSRQGGGYTF. CDR3 nucleotides: TGTGCCAGCAGTTCAAGACAGGGGGGTGGCTACACCTTC. The full variable domain, rest sourced from reference TRBV14 and TRBJ1-2, is EAGVTQFPSHSVIEKGQTVTLRCDPISGHDNLYWYRRVMGKEIKFLLHFVKESKQDESGMPNNRFLAERTGGTYSTLKVQPAELEDSGVYFCASSSRQGGGYTFGSGTRLTVV.

The chain has TRBV6-1 and TRBJ1-5; D unresolved. Trimming pared 2 bases from V and 3 bases from J, leaving 23 bases between. The CDR3 length is 19 residues. The germline V gene encodes CDR1 MNHNS and CDR2 SASEGT. The CDR3: CASSEKYRGGSGNNQPQHF. The DNA of the CDR3 is TGTGCCAGCAGTGAAAAATATAGAGGCGGTTCGGGGAACAATCAGCCCCAGCATTTT.

The gene calls are TRBV9 and TRBJ1-6; tentatively, D is TRBD1 (6 bases). V lost 0 bases and J 7 bases, leaving 8 bases between the germline ends. Germline CDR1 is SGDLS and CDR2 is YYNGEE. CDR3 length: 14 amino acids. CDR3 residues: CASSVEGQNSPLHF. CDR3 sequence (DNA): TGTGCCAGCAGCGTAGAGGGACAAAATTCACCCCTCCACTTT.

The chain carries TRBV5-1 and TRBJ1-4; D uncertain. V gave up 0 bases and J gave up 5 bases, with 14 bases separating them. CDR3 length: 16 residues. Germline CDR1 and CDR2: SGHRS and YFSETQ. The CDR3 sequence: CASSLASRGRNEKLFF. The CDR3 DNA reads TGCGCCAGCAGCTTGGCCTCTCGAGGGCGGAATGAAAAACTGTTTTTT.

The chain has TRBV5-1 and TRBJ1-2, with TRBD1 identical over 10 bases. With V trimmed by 2 bases and J by 8 bases, 3 bases remained unmatched. The germline gives CDR1 SGHRS, CDR2 YFSETQ. The CDR3 length is 13 residues. The CDR3 DNA sequence: TGCGCCAGCAGCTTAGGGACAGGGGAGGGCTACACCTTC. This encodes CASSLGTGEGYTF.

The gene calls are TRBV5-8 and TRBJ1-2, with a weak D call TRBD1 (5 bases). The CDR3 runs to 13 residues. V was cut by 0 bases and J by 5 bases, with 8 bases left in between. The germline V gene encodes CDR1 SGHTS and CDR2 YDEGEE. CDR3 sequence reads: CASSLGTPYGYTF. The CDR3 DNA reads as TGTGCCAGCAGCTTGGGGACACCGTATGGCTACACCTTC.